This TCR beta chain was obtained from a study of cytomegalovirus exposure and HLA in healthy donors. The CDR3 covers 14 residues. Germline V gene sequence: CDR1 SGHRS, CDR2 YFSETQ. V was trimmed by 7 bases and J by 3 bases, leaving 16 bases between them. Both 60 Vbeta primers and 13 Jbeta primers went into the PCR. TCRdb keeps only in-frame clones here, not all; method: immunoSEQ multiplex PCR. The sample yields about 110,000 clones, 70% to 80% seen once. The TCR was taken from a man aged 60 to 69 in good health and CMV-seronegative. V and J are TRBV5-1 and TRBJ2-5; D is unresolved. The material sequenced was PBMCs. This chain's CDR3 is CASSPSEPKETQYF. CDR3 nucleotide sequence: TGCGCCAGCTCCCCCAGCGAACCTAAAGAGACCCAGTACTTC.